This T cell receptor (beta chain) was obtained from a study of blood T cell repertoires in COVID-19. Study as a whole: The origin of the acute and convalescent COVID-19 samples was the United States, Italy and Spain. PBMCs, B-cell-depleted T cells, or T cells were the source of the cDNA or gDNA that made up the material.

This CDR3 has 15 residues. Germline V gene sequence: CDR1 SGHRS, CDR2 YFSETQ. The trim removed 4 bases at V and 4 bases at J, leaving 7 bases unmatched. The method was immunoSEQ multiplex PCR; TCRdb's version includes in-frame clones alone and lacks a portion of them. The sample has about 81,000 clones; about nine tenths are singletons. The chain combines TRBV5-1 with TRBJ2-3; 9 bases fit TRBD1. The sample consisted of peripheral blood. This clonotype was obtained from a woman between 50 and 59 years old in a cohort sampled during active COVID-19. CDR3: CASSPNRGRADTQYF. The CDR3 DNA reads TGCGCCAGCAGCCCCAACAGGGGGCGCGCAGATACGCAGTATTTT.